This T cell receptor beta chain is from a study of CXCR3-negative and CXCR3-positive naive CD8 T cells. 5' RACE with UMI labels generated the TRB cDNA libraries. Using the 5' RACE reads, TCRdb records one entry per CDR3 protein without DNA. This table lists approximately 140,000 distinct CDR3 sequences. Germline CDR1 and CDR2: SQVTM and ANQGSEA. The CDR3 consists of 15 residues. Concerning this clonotype itself: Its antigen is unidentified.

Regarding the study as a whole: Memory CD8+ cells showed much lower diversity, while both naive subsets were comparably high. A higher hydrophobicity marked the TRB CDR3s of CXCR3-positive naive cells versus CXCR3-negative naive cells.

The sequencing input was naive CXCR3+ CD8+ T cells from blood. Subset given: CD45RO-CCR7+CD27+CD95- naive CD8+ T cells expressing CXCR3 (TNR3+). The TCR comes from a human donor in good health. Some clones in this sample may be carry-over from other donors' samples. The chain combines TRBV29-1 with TRBJ2-7; lacking DNA, the TRBD2 call made by TCRdb goes unchecked. CDR3: CSVEEERGRSYEQYF.